Listed below are T cell receptor beta chains from one sample, sequenced in a study of cytomegalovirus exposure and HLA in healthy donors. Some clones are missing from TCRdb's copy, which holds only in-frame ones; the method was immunoSEQ multiplex PCR. The sample has some 190,000 clones, 65% to 85% seen once. The sample consisted of PBMCs. The receptors shown here come from a girl aged 10-17 years in good health and CMV-seropositive. The CDR3 runs from the conserved cysteine through the conserved F or W. A D gene is named only where the DNA matches it firmly.

TRBV6-4,TRBD2,TRBJ2-3,CASSDRPGLGADTQYF
TRBV11-2,-,TRBJ2-3,CASSLGGLWGSGTQYF
TRBV28,TRBD2,TRBJ2-1,CASSRTSGHNEQFF
TRBV5-8,TRBD1,TRBJ2-3,CASSFRRDRGFPDTQYF
TRBV10-2,TRBD1,TRBJ1-2,CASSVDTGDYGYTF
TRBV29-1,-,TRBJ1-2,CSARTDTNYGYTF
TRBV4-2,-,TRBJ1-4,CASSQEWNSYEKLFF
TRBV27,TRBD1,TRBJ1-1,CASSSPSGGRTEAFF
TRBV30,-,TRBJ1-5,CAWKPKRGGGIQPQHF
TRBV5-4,TRBD1,TRBJ2-7,CASSPTGVPLYEQYF
TRBV6-1,-,TRBJ1-1,CASSEGQSNTEAFF
TRBV5-6,TRBD1,TRBJ1-3,CASSPTGGKGNTIYF
TRBV4-3,TRBD1,TRBJ1-2,CASSQGTGFGGGYTF
TRBV30,TRBD2,TRBJ2-1,CAWSRDYPLEQFF
TRBV7-2,-,TRBJ1-1,CASSLAGNRARTEAFF
TRBV19,-,TRBJ1-5,CASSIGRNQPQHF
TRBV7-9,TRBD1,TRBJ2-7,CASSYTGTDYEQYF
TRBV30,-,TRBJ1-1,CAWRRQRTEAFF
TRBV10-3,-,TRBJ1-1,CAISEYSMNTEAFF
TRBV5-4,TRBD2,-,CASSPQGSGSTYEQYF
TRBV19,TRBD1,TRBJ1-5,CASSAGQVGVQPQHF
TRBV15,TRBD2,TRBJ2-3,CATSTRTSGGYTDTQYF
TRBV12-5,TRBD1,TRBJ1-2,CASGLAASSRGDSSTNLYGYTF
TRBV19,TRBD2,TRBJ2-1,CASSIRLAGWNNEQFF
TRBV6-5,-,TRBJ1-3,CASSYSYGTGNTIYF
TRBV19,-,TRBJ2-7,CASSIWGQGAYEQYF
TRBV5-4,TRBD2,TRBJ2-3,CASSLRLAGTDTQYF
TRBV2,-,TRBJ1-2,CASRKAVNYGYTF
TRBV11-1,-,TRBJ2-7,CASSSRDKSYEQYF
TRBV5-4,TRBD2,TRBJ2-3,CASSVRLAGPSTDTQYF
TRBV7-8,-,TRBJ1-4,CASSLGVVQEKLFF
TRBV4-1,-,TRBJ2-1,CASSQDVPRVYNEQFF
TRBV29-1,TRBD2,TRBJ2-7,CSVELSGARDYEQYF
TRBV30,TRBD2,TRBJ2-7,CAWMIRGVTHEQYF
TRBV4-1,-,TRBJ1-4,CASSQVPPAEAANEKLFF
TRBV6-5,TRBD1,TRBJ1-6,CASSYLRGREGSPLHF
TRBV10-3,TRBD1,TRBJ2-5,CAISDHRGEEETQYF
TRBV6-1,TRBD2,TRBJ2-3,CASSALLARVTDTQYF
TRBV6-6,-,TRBJ1-2,CASSTGGNYGYTF
TRBV5-1,TRBD2,TRBJ2-3,CASSLFSGSLDTQYF
TRBV12-5,-,TRBJ1-2,CASGPRDSSNYGYTF
TRBV10-1,TRBD2,TRBJ2-1,CAKTSVSRDEQFF
TRBV6-5,-,TRBJ1-1,CASSLQPNTEAFF
TRBV5-1,TRBD2,TRBJ2-5,CASREREGRTGQETQYF
TRBV29-1,TRBD2,TRBJ2-1,CSLRTSGGEQFF
TRBV5-1,TRBD2,TRBJ2-5,CASSLGPAGNQETQYF
TRBV27,-,TRBJ2-3,CASRSFPRPDWNTDTQYF
TRBV29-1,-,TRBJ2-7,CSVGLLQGNNEQYF
TRBV5-4,-,TRBJ2-3,CASSLSRVTDTQYF
TRBV10-3,-,TRBJ2-1,CAISDYGKEYNEQFF
TRBV11-2,TRBD2,TRBJ2-3,CASISNPWEGAGAPSTQYF
TRBV4-1,-,TRBJ2-2,CASRDTNTGELFF
TRBV7-2,TRBD2,TRBJ2-7,CASSLSSGNTREQYF
TRBV7-2,-,TRBJ2-1,CASSLDPFQWQFF
TRBV4-2,TRBD2,TRBJ2-7,CASSPGTTTYEQYF
TRBV5-1,-,TRBJ1-4,CASSSTPGVGEKLFF